The 17 T cell receptor beta chains below were found in one sample sequenced in a study of spatial heterogeneity in lung cancer. Via MiXCR, TCRdb re-called the 5' RACE reads, giving one row per CDR3 protein. The data contain about 10,000 distinct CDR3 sequences, more than 3% of them singletons. Sample time point: sample taken at primary tumor resection. Unsorted whole RNA samples from tumor, nontumor lung or frozen PBMC were sequenced. The sample was PBMCs, taken at surgery. The source is a female donor with early-stage non-small cell lung cancer.

Concerning this clonotype: This beta chain is a stray read from a library made for alpha chains; its abundance is not meaningful. This chain connects TRBV7-9 to TRBJ2-3; D possibly corresponds to TRBD2 (5 bases). The CDR3 runs to 15 residues. The germline CDR1 and CDR2 sequences are SEHNR and FQNEAQ (reference sequence). V was shortened by 1 base and J by 2 bases, with 10 bases between the two germline ends. CDR3 sequence (DNA): TGTGCCAGCAGCTTAGGATCCGGGAACACAGATACGCAGTATTTT. Encoded protein: CASSLGSGNTDTQYF.

This clonotype appeared many times. This beta chain was picked up by a library intended for alpha chains and is off target, so its count carries little meaning. This chain uses TRBV14 with TRBJ2-3; D ambiguous. Trimming stripped 1 base from V and 6 bases from J, with 5 bases between. CDR1 is SGHDN and CDR2 is FVKESK in the germline V gene. The CDR3 contains 12 residues. CDR3 in DNA: TGTGCCAGCAGCCAAGGGTCGGATACGCAGTATTTT. Translating it yields CASSQGSDTQYF.

A few counts support this clonotype. This beta chain is an off-target read within a library intended for alpha chains, so its frequency means little. J is TRBJ2-5 and V is TRBV12-3 or TRBV12-4, with D unresolved. The V end lost 4 bases, the J end lost 3 bases, and 3 bases lay between the germline ends. The CDR3 covers 11 residues. CDR3 sequence reads: CASSSEETQYF. CDR3 coding DNA: TGTGCCAGCAGTTCGGAAGAGACCCAGTACTTC.

Of note for this clonotype: This beta chain lies outside the target of a library built for alpha chains; its clone size means little. The rearrangement joins TRBV6-5 to TRBJ2-3, with D perhaps TRBD1 or TRBD2 (5 bases each). V shed 2 bases and J shed 5 bases, with 20 bases lying between them. Germline V gene sequence: CDR1 MNHEY, CDR2 SVGAGI. This CDR3 is built from 17 residues. The CDR3 reads CASSYRGLDGIGDTQYF. Written as DNA, the CDR3 is TGTGCCAGCAGTTACAGGGGCTTGGACGGGATAGGAGATACGCAGTATTTT.

This clonotype was picked up a small number of times. This beta chain turned up in a library designed for alpha chains; as an off-target read, its abundance says little. This chain connects TRBV7-2 to TRBJ1-1; tentatively, D is TRBD1 (5 bases). Trimming shortened V by 4 bases and J by 7 bases, and 16 bases separated the two germline ends. CDR3 length: 14 amino acids. Per germline, CDR1 SGHTA and CDR2 FQGNSA. The CDR3 sequence: CASSSSFGGSEAFF. In DNA form, the CDR3 reads TGTGCCAGCAGCTCATCTTTCGGGGGGAGTGAAGCTTTCTTT.

This clonotype occurred many times. For a library built for alpha chains, this beta chain is a stray read; little rests on its size. The rearrangement joins TRBV10-3 to TRBJ2-1; 7 bases agree with TRBD2. Germline V gene sequence: CDR1 ENHRY, CDR2 SYGVKD. This CDR3 spans 14 amino acids. V lost 9 bases to trimming and J lost 2 bases; unmatched junction nucleotides: 7. The CDR3 reads CAMGRASTYNEQFF. The CDR3 DNA sequence: TGTGCCATGGGGAGGGCCAGCACCTACAATGAGCAGTTCTTC.

With regard to this clonotype: This beta chain is an unintended read in a library built for alpha chains; its size means little. The V and J genes are TRBV20-1 and TRBJ2-2; D is possibly TRBD1 (6 bases). The CDR3 consists of 17 residues. Germline V lookup: CDR1 DFQATT, CDR2 SNEGSKA (reference sequence). Trimming took 0 bases from V and 4 from J, leaving 18 bases between them. The CDR3 spells CSARDQGRGFSTGELFF. CDR3 DNA sequence: TGCAGTGCTAGAGATCAGGGGCGCGGGTTTAGCACCGGGGAGCTGTTTTTT.

This clonotype was recorded at least ten times. This beta chain turned up in a library designed for alpha chains; as an off-target read, its abundance says little. V gene TRBV7-2 combines with J gene TRBJ2-6, with a weak D call TRBD1 (6 bases). The CDR3 extends over 17 amino acids. Per germline, CDR1 SGHTA and CDR2 FQGNSA. Between the trimmed V and J ends, which lost 5 bases and 2 bases, there was a span of 16 bases. The chain's CDR3 is CASSHPGVVAGANVLTF. For the CDR3, the DNA is TGTGCCAGCAGCCACCCAGGGGTGGTGGCTGGGGCCAACGTCCTGACTTTC.

This clonotype was seen many times. This beta chain is a stray read from a library made for alpha chains; its abundance is not meaningful. The rearrangement joins TRBV11-1 to TRBJ2-1, with a possible D match to TRBD2 (7 bases). This CDR3 spans 16 amino acids. Germline V gives CDR1 SGHAT, CDR2 FQDESV (reference sequence). The V end lost 5 bases, the J end lost 2 bases, and 16 bases lay between the germline ends. CDR3 region: CASSPGEGGPYNEQFF. CDR3 bases: TGTGCCAGCAGCCCAGGGGAGGGAGGGCCCTACAATGAGCAGTTCTTC.

In its sample, this clonotype was seen a few times. This beta chain is an unintended read in a library built for alpha chains; its size means little. CDR3 bases: TGTGCCAGCAGCCGAGGGGCGGGAGAACCCAAAAACATTCAGTACTTC. It yields the protein CASSRGAGEPKNIQYF. This sequence joins TRBV7-2 and TRBJ2-4; 7 positions match TRBD2. Trimming cost V 5 bases and J 2 bases; bases outside gene matches: 9. The CDR3 has 16 residues. Germline-derived CDR1 and CDR2 are SGHTA and FQGNSA. Using reference TRBV7-2 and TRBJ2-4 for the parts outside the CDR3, the full variable domain is GAGVSQSPSNKVTEKGKDVELRCDPISGHTALYWYRQSLGQGLEFLIYFQGNSAPDKSGLPSDRFSAERTGGSVSTLTIQRTQQEDSAVYLCASSRGAGEPKNIQYFGAGTRLSVL.

This clonotype was seen at least ten times. Since it is a stray read in a library aimed at alpha chains, this beta chain has a size that is not meaningful. The chain combines TRBV14 with TRBJ2-1; 8 positions match TRBD1. The germline CDR1 and CDR2 sequences are SGHDN and FVKESK. This CDR3 comprises 16 residues. J gave up 1 base and V 0 bases, and 2 bases lay outside the gene matches. Written as DNA, the CDR3 is TGTGCCAGCAGCCAAGAGACAGGGGATTCCTACAATGAGCAGTTCTTC. Its translation: CASSQETGDSYNEQFF.

This clonotype was counted many times. Little can be read into the size of this beta chain, an off-target read in a library designed for alpha chains. The V call is TRBV28, the J call TRBJ2-5; D gene uncertain. Looked up from germline, CDR1 is MDHEN and CDR2 is SYDVKM. Trimming took off 1 base at V and 5 bases at J, with 8 bases between the two ends. The CDR3 spans 13 residues. CDR3 sequence: CASSLFPGETQYF. The CDR3 DNA follows: TGTGCCAGCAGTTTATTCCCGGGCGAGACCCAGTACTTC. Combining the CDR3 with reference TRBV28 and TRBJ2-5 gives the whole variable domain DVKVTQSSRYLVKRTGEKVFLECVQDMDHENMFWYRQDPGLGLRLIYFSYDVKMKEKGDIPEGYSVSREKKERFSLILESASTNQTSMYLCASSLFPGETQYFGPGTRLLVL.

This clonotype was seen only a few times. The size of this beta chain means little, since it is a stray read in a library made for alpha chains. The chain combines TRBV3-1 with TRBJ1-2; D is unresolved. Germline assignment: CDR1 LGHDT and CDR2 YNNKEL (reference sequence). The CDR3 extends over 12 amino acids. Between the trimmed V and J ends, which lost 7 bases and 0 bases, there was a span of 6 bases. The CDR3 DNA follows: TGTGCCAGCATCTCTTCTAACTATGGCTACACCTTC. As protein: CASISSNYGYTF.

This clonotype was found a few times. For a library built for alpha chains, this beta chain is a stray read; little rests on its size. The chain links TRBV15 to TRBJ2-2, with 16 bases that match TRBD2. The CDR3 length is 18 residues. Losses at the gene ends were 3 bases for V and 0 bases for J; bases not matched to a gene: 1. Germline V gene data show CDR1 as LNHNV and CDR2 as YYDKDF (reference sequence). The CDR3 spells CATSRGLAGGTNTGELFF. The CDR3 DNA follows: TGTGCCACCAGCAGGGGACTAGCGGGAGGGACGAACACCGGGGAGCTGTTTTTT.

This clonotype has at least ten counts. As an off-target read in a library built for alpha chains, this beta chain has a frequency of little significance. The chain couples TRBV11-2 to TRBJ2-7; tentatively, D is TRBD2 (6 bases). The CDR3 covers 14 residues. Germline V gene sequence: CDR1 SGHAT, CDR2 FQNNGV. The V end lost 4 bases, the J end lost 6 bases, and 16 bases lay between the germline ends. CDR3 region: CASSYRDWRGEQYF. The CDR3, as DNA: TGTGCCAGCAGCTACCGGGACTGGAGAGGCGAGCAGTACTTC.

Ten or more counts support this clonotype. A library prepared for alpha chains yielded this beta chain as an off-target read; its size is of little meaning. The chain has TRBV25-1 and TRBJ2-1; tentative D call: TRBD2 (5 bases). Germline loops: CDR1 MGHDK, CDR2 SYGVNS. With 2 bases removed from V and 4 bases from J, the gap between germline ends came to 12 bases. The CDR3 has 15 residues. CDR3 sequence reads: CASSEAGGFYNEQFF. For the CDR3, the DNA is TGTGCCAGCAGTGAAGCGGGTGGGTTTTACAATGAGCAGTTCTTC.

A word on this clonotype: This beta chain slipped into a library made for alpha chains as a stray read, so its size is not meaningful. The chain joins TRBV5-4 to TRBJ1-2; D remains unclear. The germline V gene has CDR1 SGHNT and CDR2 YYREEE (reference sequence). This CDR3 comprises 11 residues. V gave up 3 bases and J gave up 8 bases, with 8 bases separating them. In DNA form, the CDR3 reads TGTGCCAGCAGCTCGACCGGGGGCTACACCTTC. It specifies CASSSTGGYTF.